This T cell receptor beta chain comes out of a study of human T cells and chemical hapten exposure (dated by TCRdb to about 2021). With respect to the entire study: For sensitization, 2% DPC in acetone was applied to an approximately 2 cm by approximately 2 cm area of upper inner arm skin. Weekly therapeutic DPC doses were additionally applied to the scalp of patients throughout the roughly 24-week study period. Patch testing was done on the upper back using Finn chambers containing 0.01% DPC, and results were scored after 6 days according to International Contact Dermatitis Research Group standards. The patient cohort, mostly female, included alopecia areata with under or over 50% scalp involvement, alopecia totalis and alopecia universalis. Libraries were pooled for sequencing, and per-sample TCR yields varied mainly because of small differences in library volumes within the pool. Peripheral blood TCR repertoire changes were tracked in vivo in alopecia patients during primary and secondary sensitization to the hapten diphenylcyclopropenone (DPC). Blood samples were taken from patients before sensitization (week 0) and at 2, 6 and about 24 weeks after DPC sensitization. For TCR sequencing, blood came from about 29 alopecia patients at anywhere from one to four time points (pre-sensitization, 2, 6 and 24 weeks). Points the paper makes about the study in general: A positive correlation was found between the number of PT1 expanded TCRs and patch test score, with significance reached at thresholds 8, 16 and 32 but not 4. All patients had alopecia, a presumed autoimmune disease, so their immune response might differ from that of healthy individuals. Repeated subsampling changed both the strength of the expansion versus patch-test correlation and the threshold at which that correlation became significant. Significantly more large CDR3 similarity clusters were formed by expanded TCRs than by pre-sensitization or healthy control sets, consistent with antigen-driven responses. DPC sensitization did not change how many TCRs were above 1 in 1000 frequency, and no evidence was found of alterations in global repertoire structure.

Libraries were prepared through RACE. TCRdb shows the sequencer as NextSeq 500. Library preparation attached unique molecular identifiers to individual cDNA molecules for quantitative, reproducible TCR counting. For every blood RNA sample, sequencing covered both the TCR alpha and TCR beta chains. Turning to the authors' computational methods: Samples had a median of about 90,000 TCRs, with a range from roughly 23,224 to 700,000. V, J and CDR3 annotation of the TCR reads was performed with the Decombinator software suite. For PS versus PT1 abundance plots, all samples were subsampled to the same number of TCRs (28,000). Expanded TCRs were defined as absent before sensitization and observed at least eight times at the 2-week time point. TCRdb trimmed public reads at Q25 via fastp, called clones via MiXCR and kept in-frame beta chains. Here each entry gathers all rows of one CDR3 protein and keeps the most common genes and DNA. V and J calls and clone size were set by TCRdb, not the authors. In this sample the table shows roughly 360,000 distinct CDR3 sequences, approximately 4.4% of which occur a single time. Under 3% of the sample rests with the top ten.

V was cut back by 6 bases and J by 6 bases, leaving a gap of 15 bases between them. From the cysteine up to the phenylalanine, the CDR3 has a length of 15 residues. The CDR3 DNA has 45 bases and is translated from base 1. Turning to this clonotype: Its antigen remains unidentified. Per-base quality was not reported, and no clone a single base away is much larger than it.

What this sample's time point label stands for: patch test 1, 2 weeks after DPC sensitization. Taken with the paper, the label for treatment or condition translates to: therapeutic diphenylcyclopropenone sensitization with weekly scalp DPC. At each patch-test visit, blood was drawn before the patch test was applied. Eligible patients were aged 18 to 70, diagnosed with alopecia, deemed suitable for DPC therapy, and excluded if pregnant. Total RNA was extracted from unfractionated whole blood collected in Tempus Blood RNA tubes. The sample was whole blood, taken in connection with sensitization to the hapten diphenylcyclopropenone (DPC). The sequence joins TRBV12-3 or TRBV12-4 to TRBJ1-6, with TRBD1 tentatively as D gene (5 bases match). The sequence came from a woman aged 45-59 years with alopecia areata. Some clones in this sample may be carry-over from other donors' samples. For the CDR3, the sequence is CASSLKRGSNSPLHF. The sequence in DNA is TGTGCCAGCAGCCTAAAAAGGGGAAGTAATTCACCCCTCCACTTT.